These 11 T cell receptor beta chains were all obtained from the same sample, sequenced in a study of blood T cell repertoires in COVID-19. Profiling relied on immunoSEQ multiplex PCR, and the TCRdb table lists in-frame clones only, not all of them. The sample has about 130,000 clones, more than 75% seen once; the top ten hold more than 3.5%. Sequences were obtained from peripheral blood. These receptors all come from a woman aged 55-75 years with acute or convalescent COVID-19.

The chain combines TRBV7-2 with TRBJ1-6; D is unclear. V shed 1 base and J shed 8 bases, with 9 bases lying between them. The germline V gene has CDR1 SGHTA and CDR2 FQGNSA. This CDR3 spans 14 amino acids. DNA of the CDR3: TGTGCCAGCAGCTTAGGTTACAGCTATTCACCCCTCCACTTT. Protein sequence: CASSLGYSYSPLHF.

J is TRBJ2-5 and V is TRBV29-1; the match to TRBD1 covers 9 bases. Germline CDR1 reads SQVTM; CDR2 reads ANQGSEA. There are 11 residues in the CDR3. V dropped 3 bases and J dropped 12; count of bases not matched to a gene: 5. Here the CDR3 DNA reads TGCAGCGTTGAGACCAGGGACAGGGAGTACTTC. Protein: CSVETRDREYF.

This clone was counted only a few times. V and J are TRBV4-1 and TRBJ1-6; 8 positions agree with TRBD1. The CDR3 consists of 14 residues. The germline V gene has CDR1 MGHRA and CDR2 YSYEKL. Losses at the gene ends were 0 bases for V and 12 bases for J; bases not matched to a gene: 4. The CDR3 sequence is CASSQETGGEPLHF. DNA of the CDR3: TGCGCCAGCAGCCAAGAAACAGGGGGGGAACCCCTCCACTTT.

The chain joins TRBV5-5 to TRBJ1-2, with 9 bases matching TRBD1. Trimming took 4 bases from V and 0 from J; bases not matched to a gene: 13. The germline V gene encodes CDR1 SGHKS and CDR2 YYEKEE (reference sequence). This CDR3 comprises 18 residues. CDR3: CASSPNTGTGYTNYGYTF. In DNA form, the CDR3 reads TGTGCCAGCAGCCCCAACACCGGGACAGGGTACACTAACTATGGCTACACCTTC.

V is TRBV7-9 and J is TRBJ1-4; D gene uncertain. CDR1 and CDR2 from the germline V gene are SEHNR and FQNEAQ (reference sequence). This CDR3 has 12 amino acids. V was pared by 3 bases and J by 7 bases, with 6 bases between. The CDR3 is CASSFPLEKLFF. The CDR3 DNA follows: TGTGCCAGCAGCTTTCCACTTGAAAAACTGTTTTTT.

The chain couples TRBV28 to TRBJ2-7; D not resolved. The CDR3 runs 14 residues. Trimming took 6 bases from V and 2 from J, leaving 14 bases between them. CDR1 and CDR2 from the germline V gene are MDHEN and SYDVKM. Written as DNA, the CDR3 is TGTGCCAGCAGCGGATACAGCTTCCCCTACGAGCAGTACTTC. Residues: CASSGYSFPYEQYF.

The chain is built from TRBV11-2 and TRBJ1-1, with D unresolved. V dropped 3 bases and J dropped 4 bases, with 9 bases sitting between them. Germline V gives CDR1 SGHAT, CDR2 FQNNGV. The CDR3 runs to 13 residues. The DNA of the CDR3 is TGTGCCAGCAGCTTTGGATGGGCCACTGAAGCTTTCTTT. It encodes CASSFGWATEAFF.

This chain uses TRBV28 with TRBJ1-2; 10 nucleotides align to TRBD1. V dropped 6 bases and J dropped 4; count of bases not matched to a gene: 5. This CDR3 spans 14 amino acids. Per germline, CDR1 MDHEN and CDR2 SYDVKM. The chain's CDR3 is CASRIGDRGYGYTF. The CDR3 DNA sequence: TGTGCCAGCAGAATAGGGGACAGGGGCTATGGCTACACCTTC.

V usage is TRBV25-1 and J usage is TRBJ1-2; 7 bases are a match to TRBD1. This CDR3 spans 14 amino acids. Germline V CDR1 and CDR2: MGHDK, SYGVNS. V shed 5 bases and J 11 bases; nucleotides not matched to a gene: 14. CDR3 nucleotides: TGTGCCAGCAGTCGGGTGGGGACAGCCCAGGCATACACCTTC. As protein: CASSRVGTAQAYTF.

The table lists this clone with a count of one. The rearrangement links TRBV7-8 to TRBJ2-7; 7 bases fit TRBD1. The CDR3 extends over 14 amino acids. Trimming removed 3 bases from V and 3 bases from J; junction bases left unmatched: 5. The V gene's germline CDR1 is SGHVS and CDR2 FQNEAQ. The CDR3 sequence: CASSFGWTGYEQYF. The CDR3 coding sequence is TGTGCCAGCAGCTTCGGGTGGACAGGCTACGAGCAGTACTTC.

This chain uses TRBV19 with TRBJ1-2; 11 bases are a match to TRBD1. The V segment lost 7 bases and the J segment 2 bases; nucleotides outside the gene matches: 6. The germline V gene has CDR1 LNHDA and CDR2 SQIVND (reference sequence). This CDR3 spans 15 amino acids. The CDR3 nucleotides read TGTGCCAGTAAGCTCGGACAGGGGGCGAACTATGGCTACACCTTC. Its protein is CASKLGQGANYGYTF. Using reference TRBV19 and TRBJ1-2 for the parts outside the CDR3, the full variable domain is DGGITQSPKYLFRKEGQNVTLSCEQNLNHDAMYWYRQDPGQGLRLIYYSQIVNDFQKGDIAEGYSVSREKKESFPLTVTSAQKNPTAFYLCASKLGQGANYGYTFGSGTRLTVV.